This TCR beta chain was documented in a study of long-term antiretroviral therapy in people with HIV. Looking at the study overall: The earliest samples came about a decade before the 2015 immediate-ART recommendation.

Sequencing used immunoSEQ v3.0 at survey level. Repertoires were generated with immunoSEQ multiplex PCR, while TCRdb's copy carries only in-frame clones and drops some. The data show tens of thousands of clones, 83% seen once. The CDR3 extends over 15 amino acids. Germline V CDR1 and CDR2: MGHRA, YSYEKL. Trimming took off 2 bases at V and 0 bases at J, with 8 bases between the two ends. The clonotype originates from a young man with HIV. The source was unsorted PBMCs, collected 0.4 years before starting antiretroviral therapy. The rearrangement joins TRBV4-1 to TRBJ1-5; D not resolved. The DNA for the CDR3 is TGCGCCAGCAGCCAATGGGCAGATAGCAATCAGCCCCAGCATTTT. Translating gives CASSQWADSNQPQHF.